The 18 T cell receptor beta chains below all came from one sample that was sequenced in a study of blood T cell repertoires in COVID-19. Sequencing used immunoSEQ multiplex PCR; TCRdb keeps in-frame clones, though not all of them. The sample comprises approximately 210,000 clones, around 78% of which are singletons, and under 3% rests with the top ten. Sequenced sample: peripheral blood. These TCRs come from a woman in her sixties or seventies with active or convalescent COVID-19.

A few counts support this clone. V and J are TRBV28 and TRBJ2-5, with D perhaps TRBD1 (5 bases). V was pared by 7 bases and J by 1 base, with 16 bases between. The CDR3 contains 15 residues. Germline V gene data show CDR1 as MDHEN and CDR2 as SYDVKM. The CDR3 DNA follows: TGTGCCAGCACCCTACGCCGGACATTCCAAGAGACCCAGTACTTC. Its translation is CASTLRRTFQETQYF.

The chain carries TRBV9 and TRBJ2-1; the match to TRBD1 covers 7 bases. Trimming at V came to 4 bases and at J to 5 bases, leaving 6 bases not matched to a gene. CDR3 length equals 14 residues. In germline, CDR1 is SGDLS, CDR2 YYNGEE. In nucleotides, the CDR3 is TGTGCCAGCAGCCTGGGGACAGTACACAATGAGCAGTTCTTC. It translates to CASSLGTVHNEQFF.

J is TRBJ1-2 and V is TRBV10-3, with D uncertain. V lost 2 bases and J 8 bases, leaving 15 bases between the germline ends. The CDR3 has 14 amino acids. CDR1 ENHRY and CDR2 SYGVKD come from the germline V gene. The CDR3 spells CAISERWSTAGYTF. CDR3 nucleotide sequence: TGTGCCATCAGTGAGCGGTGGAGTACGGCGGGCTACACCTTC.

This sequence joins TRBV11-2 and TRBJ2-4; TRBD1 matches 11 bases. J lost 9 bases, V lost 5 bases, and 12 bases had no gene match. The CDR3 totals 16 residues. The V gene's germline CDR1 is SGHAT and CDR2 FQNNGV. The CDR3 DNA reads TGTGCCAGCAGCAACCTCGGACAGGGGGCTAGGGGCATTCAGTACTTC. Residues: CASSNLGQGARGIQYF. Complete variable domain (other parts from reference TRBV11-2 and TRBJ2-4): EAGVAQSPRYKIIEKRQSVAFWCNPISGHATLYWYQQILGQGPKLLIQFQNNGVVDDSQLPKDRFSAERLKGVDSTLKIQPAKLEDSAVYLCASSNLGQGARGIQYFGAGTRLSVL.

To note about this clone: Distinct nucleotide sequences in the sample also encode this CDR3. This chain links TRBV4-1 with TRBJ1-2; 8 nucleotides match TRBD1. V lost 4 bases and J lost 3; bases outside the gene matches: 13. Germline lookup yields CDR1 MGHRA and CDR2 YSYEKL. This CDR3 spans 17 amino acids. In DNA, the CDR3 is TGCGCCAGCAGCCCCGGACAGGGAGCTCTGGCCGACTATGGCTACACCTTC. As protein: CASSPGQGALADYGYTF.

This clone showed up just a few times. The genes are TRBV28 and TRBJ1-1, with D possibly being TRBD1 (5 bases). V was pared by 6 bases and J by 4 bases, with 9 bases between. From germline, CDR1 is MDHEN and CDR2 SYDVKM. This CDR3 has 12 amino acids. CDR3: CASRTAFTEAFF. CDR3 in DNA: TGTGCCAGCAGGACAGCATTCACTGAAGCTTTCTTT.

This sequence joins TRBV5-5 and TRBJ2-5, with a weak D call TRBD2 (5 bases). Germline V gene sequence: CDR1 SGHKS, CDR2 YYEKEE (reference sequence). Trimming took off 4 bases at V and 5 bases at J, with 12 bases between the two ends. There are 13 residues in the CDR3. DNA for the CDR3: TGTGCCAGCAGCAGAGGTTCGGGGGAGACCCAGTACTTC. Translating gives CASSRGSGETQYF.

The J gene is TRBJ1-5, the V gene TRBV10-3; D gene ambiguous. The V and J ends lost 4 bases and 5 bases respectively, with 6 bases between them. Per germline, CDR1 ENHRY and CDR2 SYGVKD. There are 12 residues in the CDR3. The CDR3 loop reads CAISGRDQPQHF. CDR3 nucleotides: TGTGCCATCAGTGGTCGGGATCAGCCCCAGCATTTT.

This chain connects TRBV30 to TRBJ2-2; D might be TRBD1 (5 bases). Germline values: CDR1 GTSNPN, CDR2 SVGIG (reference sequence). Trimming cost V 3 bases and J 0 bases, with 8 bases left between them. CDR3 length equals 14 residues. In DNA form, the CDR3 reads TGTGCCTGGAGCAAGGGGCCGAACACCGGGGAGCTGTTTTTT. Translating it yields CAWSKGPNTGELFF.

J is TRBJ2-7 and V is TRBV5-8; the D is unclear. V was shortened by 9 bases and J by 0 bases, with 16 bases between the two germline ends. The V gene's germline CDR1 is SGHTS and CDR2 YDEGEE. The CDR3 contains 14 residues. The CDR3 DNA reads TGTGCCACTCGAGGCTGGGTGGACTCCTACGAGCAGTACTTC. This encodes CATRGWVDSYEQYF.

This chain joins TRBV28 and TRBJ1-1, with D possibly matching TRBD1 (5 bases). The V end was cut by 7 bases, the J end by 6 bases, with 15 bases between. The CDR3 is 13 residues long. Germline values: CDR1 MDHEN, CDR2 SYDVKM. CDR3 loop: CASNRGNSAEAFF. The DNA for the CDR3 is TGTGCCAGCAACCGGGGGAACAGCGCTGAAGCTTTCTTT.

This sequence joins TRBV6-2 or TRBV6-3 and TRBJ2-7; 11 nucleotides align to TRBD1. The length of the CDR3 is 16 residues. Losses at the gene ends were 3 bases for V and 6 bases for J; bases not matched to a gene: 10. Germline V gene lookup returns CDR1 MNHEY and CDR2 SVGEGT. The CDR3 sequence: CASSYNFGTGGGEQYF. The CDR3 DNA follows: TGTGCCAGCAGTTATAATTTTGGGACAGGGGGAGGCGAGCAGTACTTC.

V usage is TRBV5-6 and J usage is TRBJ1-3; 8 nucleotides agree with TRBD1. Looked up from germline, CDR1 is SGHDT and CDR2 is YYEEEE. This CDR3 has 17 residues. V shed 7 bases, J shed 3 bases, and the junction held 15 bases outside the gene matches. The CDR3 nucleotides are TGTGCCAGCGAAAAGTTGTGGACAGGGCTGGGTGGAAACACCATATATTTT. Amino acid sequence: CASEKLWTGLGGNTIYF.

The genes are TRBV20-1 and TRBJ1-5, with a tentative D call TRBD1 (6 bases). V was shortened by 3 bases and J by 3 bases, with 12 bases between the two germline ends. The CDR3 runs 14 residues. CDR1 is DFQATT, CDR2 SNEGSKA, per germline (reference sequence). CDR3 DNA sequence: TGCAGTGCTAGTGCAGGGGATCCCAATCAGCCCCAGCATTTT. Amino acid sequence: CSASAGDPNQPQHF.

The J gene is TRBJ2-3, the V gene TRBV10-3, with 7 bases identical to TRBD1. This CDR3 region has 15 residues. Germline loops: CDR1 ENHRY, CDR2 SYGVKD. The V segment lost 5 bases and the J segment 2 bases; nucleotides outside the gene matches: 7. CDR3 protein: CAISLTGTPTDTQYF. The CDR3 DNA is TGTGCCATCAGTTTGACAGGGACCCCCACAGATACGCAGTATTTT.

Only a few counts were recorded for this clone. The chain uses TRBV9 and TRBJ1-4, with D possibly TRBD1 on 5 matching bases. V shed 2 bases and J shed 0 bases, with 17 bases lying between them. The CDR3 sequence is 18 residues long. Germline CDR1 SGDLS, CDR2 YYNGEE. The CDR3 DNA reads TGTGCCAGCAGCGTCTCCTCGGGGGGGTACGCAACTAATGAAAAACTGTTTTTT. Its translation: CASSVSSGGYATNEKLFF.

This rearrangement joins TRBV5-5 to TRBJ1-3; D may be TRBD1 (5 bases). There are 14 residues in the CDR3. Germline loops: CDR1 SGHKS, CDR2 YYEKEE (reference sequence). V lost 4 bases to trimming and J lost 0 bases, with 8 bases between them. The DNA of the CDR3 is TGTGCCAGCAGCATCGACAGCTCTGGAAACACCATATATTTT. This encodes CASSIDSSGNTIYF.

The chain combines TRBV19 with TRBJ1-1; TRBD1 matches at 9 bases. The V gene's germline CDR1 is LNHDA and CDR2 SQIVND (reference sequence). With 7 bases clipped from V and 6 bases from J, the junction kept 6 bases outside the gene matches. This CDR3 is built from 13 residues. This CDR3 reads CASTKQGAAEAFF. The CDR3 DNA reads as TGTGCCAGTACAAAACAGGGGGCTGCTGAAGCTTTCTTT. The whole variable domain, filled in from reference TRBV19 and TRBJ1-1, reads DGGITQSPKYLFRKEGQNVTLSCEQNLNHDAMYWYRQDPGQGLRLIYYSQIVNDFQKGDIAEGYSVSREKKESFPLTVTSAQKNPTAFYLCASTKQGAAEAFFGQGTRLTVV.